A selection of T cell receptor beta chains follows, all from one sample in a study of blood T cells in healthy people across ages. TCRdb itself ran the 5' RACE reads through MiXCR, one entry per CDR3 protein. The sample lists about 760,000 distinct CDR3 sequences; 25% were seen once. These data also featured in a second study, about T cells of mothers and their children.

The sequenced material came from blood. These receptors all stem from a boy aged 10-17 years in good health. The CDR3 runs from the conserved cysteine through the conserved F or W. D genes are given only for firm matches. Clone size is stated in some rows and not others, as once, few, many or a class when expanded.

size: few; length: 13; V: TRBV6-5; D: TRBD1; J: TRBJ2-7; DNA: TGTGCCAGCAACCGGGACAGGGCCTACGAGCAGTACTTC; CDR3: CASNRDRAYEQYF
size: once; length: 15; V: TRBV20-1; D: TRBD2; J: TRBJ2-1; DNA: TGCAGTGCTAGAGATGCTAGCGGATCCTACAATGAGCAGTTCTTC; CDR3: CSARDASGSYNEQFF
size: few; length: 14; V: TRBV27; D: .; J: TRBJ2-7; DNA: TGTGCCAGCAGTGATACAGCCTTCTCCTACGAGCAGTACTTC; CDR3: CASSDTAFSYEQYF
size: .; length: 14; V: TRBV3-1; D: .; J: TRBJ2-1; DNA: TGTGCCAGCCTCGCTTTGGACGGGCCCAATGAGCAGTTCTTC; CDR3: CASLALDGPNEQFF
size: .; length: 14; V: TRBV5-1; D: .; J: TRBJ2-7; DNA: TGCGCCAGCAGCCCGGCGGGGACATTCCACGAGCAGTACTTC; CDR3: CASSPAGTFHEQYF
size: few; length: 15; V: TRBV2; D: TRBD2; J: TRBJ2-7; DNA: TGTGCCAGCAGCCTCTCTAGCGGGAGCTCCTACGAGCAGTACTTC; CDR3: CASSLSSGSSYEQYF
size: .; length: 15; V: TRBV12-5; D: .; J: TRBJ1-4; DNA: TGTGCTAGTGGTTTGGACCCTGAGGGAGGAGAAAAACTGTTTTTT; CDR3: CASGLDPEGGEKLFF
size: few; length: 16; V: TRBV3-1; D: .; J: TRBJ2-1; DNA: TGTGCCAGCAGCCAAGCAACAGGGAGCTCCTACAATGAGCAGTTCTTC; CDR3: CASSQATGSSYNEQFF
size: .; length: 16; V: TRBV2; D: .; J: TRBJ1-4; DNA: TGTGCCAGCAGTGAAGCGCTTGGGGGAATTCTCGAAAAACTGTTTTTT; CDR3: CASSEALGGILEKLFF
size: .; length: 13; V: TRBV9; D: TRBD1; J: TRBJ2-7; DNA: TGTGCCAGCAGCGCAGGGGGTCCCGACGAGCAGTACTTC; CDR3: CASSAGGPDEQYF
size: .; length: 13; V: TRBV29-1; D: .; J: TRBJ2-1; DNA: TGCAGCGTCATAAAACCACTAGTTAATGAGCAGTTCTTC; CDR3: CSVIKPLVNEQFF
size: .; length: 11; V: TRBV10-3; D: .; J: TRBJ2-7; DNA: TGTGCCATCACGAGGGGCTACGAGCAGTACTTC; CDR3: CAITRGYEQYF
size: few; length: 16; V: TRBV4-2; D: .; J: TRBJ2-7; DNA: TGTGCCAGCAGCCAAGATTTGGTTAACAGGGACTACGAGCAGTACTTC; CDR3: CASSQDLVNRDYEQYF
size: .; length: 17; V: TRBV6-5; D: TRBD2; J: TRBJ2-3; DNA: TGTGCCAGCAGTCACAACACGGGGACTAGCGGGAGAGATACGCAGTATTTT; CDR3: CASSHNTGTSGRDTQYF
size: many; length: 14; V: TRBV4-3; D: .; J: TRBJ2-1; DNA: TGCGCCAGCAGCCGGGGTGCATCCTACAATGAGCAGTTCTTC; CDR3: CASSRGASYNEQFF
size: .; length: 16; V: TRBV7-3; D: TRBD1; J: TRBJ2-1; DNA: TGTGCCAGCAGCCCCTTCCAGGCAGGGGGCTACAATGAGCAGTTCTTC; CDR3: CASSPFQAGGYNEQFF
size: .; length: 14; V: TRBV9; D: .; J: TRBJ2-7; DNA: TGTGCCAGCAGCGTGGGACGGAGCTCCTACGGGCAGTACTTC; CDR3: CASSVGRSSYGQYF
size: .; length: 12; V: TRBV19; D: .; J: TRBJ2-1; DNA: TGTGCCAGTAGAACTGGTTACAATGAGCAGTTCTTC; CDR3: CASRTGYNEQFF
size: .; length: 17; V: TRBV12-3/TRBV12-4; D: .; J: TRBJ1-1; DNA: TGTGCCAGCAGCCTAGGGAGGGGCGAGGGACCGAACACTGAAGCTTTCTTT; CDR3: CASSLGRGEGPNTEAFF
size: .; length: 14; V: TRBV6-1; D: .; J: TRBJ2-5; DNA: TGTGCCAGCTGGGGTTTAGATTTCCAAGAGACCCAGTACTTC; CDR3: CASWGLDFQETQYF
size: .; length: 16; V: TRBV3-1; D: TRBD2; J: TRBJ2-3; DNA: TGTGCCAGCAGCTCTCAAAGCGGGAGGAGCACAGATACGCAGTATTTT; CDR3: CASSSQSGRSTDTQYF
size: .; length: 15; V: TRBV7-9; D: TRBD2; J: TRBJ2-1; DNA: TGTGCCAGCAGCTTCCCTAGCGGGCCGAGCGATGAGCAGTTCTTC; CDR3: CASSFPSGPSDEQFF
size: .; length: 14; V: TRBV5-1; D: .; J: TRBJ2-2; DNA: TGCGCCAGCAGCGGCAGGATGGATACCGGGGAGCTGTTTTTT; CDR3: CASSGRMDTGELFF
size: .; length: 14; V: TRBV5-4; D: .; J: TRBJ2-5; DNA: TGTGCCAGCAGCTTGGGACGGGGAGGCGGGACCCAGTACTTC; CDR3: CASSLGRGGGTQYF
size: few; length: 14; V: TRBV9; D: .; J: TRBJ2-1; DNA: TGTGCCAGCAGCCCTCCACCAGCCAACAATGAGCAGTTCTTC; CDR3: CASSPPPANNEQFF
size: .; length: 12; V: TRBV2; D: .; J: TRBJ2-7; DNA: TGTGCCAGCCTGGGTGGCCCCTACGAGCAGTACTTC; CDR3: CASLGGPYEQYF
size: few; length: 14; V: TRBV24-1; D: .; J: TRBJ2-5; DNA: TGTGCCACCAGTGATTTGCATGGGGGAGAGACCCAGTACTTC; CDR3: CATSDLHGGETQYF
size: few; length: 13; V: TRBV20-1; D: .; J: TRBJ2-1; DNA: TGCAGTGCTAGGGACAACTCCTACAATGAGCAGTTCTTC; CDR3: CSARDNSYNEQFF
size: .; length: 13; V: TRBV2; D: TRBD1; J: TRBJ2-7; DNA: TGTGCCAGCACCGGGACAGCCGCCTACGAGCAGTACTTC; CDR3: CASTGTAAYEQYF
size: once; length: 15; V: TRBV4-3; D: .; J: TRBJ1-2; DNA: TGCGCCAGCAGCCAAGATGTTCGGGGCGACTATGGCTACACCTTC; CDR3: CASSQDVRGDYGYTF
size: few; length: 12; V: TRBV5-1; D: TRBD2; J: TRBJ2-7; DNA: TGCGCCCCGAGCGGGAGCTCCCACGAGCAGTACTTC; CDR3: CAPSGSSHEQYF
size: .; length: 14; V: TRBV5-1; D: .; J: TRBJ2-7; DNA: TGCGCCAGCAGCCCCGGGTCTAGAGACAGGGAGCAGTACTTC; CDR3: CASSPGSRDREQYF
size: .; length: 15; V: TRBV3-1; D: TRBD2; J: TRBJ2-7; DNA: TGTGCCAGCAGCCATAGGCGGGAGGACTCCTACGAGCAGTACTTC; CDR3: CASSHRREDSYEQYF
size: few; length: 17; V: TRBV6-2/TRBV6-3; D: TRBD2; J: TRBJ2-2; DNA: TGTGCCAGCAGTTACGATCGACTAGCGGGGGGCACCGGGGAGCTGTTTTTT; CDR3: CASSYDRLAGGTGELFF
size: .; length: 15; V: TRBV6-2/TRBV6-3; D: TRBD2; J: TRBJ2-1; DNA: TGTGCCAGCAGGACGGGACTAGCGAAGTACAATGAGCAGTTCTTC; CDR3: CASRTGLAKYNEQFF
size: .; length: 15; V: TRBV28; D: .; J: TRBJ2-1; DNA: TGTGCCAGCAGTCCGGACGTCTCTCGAGACAATGAGCAGTTCTTC; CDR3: CASSPDVSRDNEQFF
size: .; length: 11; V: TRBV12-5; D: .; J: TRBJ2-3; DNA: TGTGCTAGTGCGGCTGGAGATACGCAGTATTTT; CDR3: CASAAGDTQYF
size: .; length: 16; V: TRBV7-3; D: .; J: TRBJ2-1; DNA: TGTGCCAGCAGCTTAACCGGAGCTTCCTCCTACAATGAGCAGTTCTTC; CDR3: CASSLTGASSYNEQFF
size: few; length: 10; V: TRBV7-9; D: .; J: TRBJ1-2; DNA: TGTGCCAGCAGCCTCTATGGCTACACCTTC; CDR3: CASSLYGYTF
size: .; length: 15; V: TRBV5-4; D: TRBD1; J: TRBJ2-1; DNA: TGTGCCAGCAGCTCCGGGACAGGGGGCTTAAATGAGCAGTTCTTC; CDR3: CASSSGTGGLNEQFF
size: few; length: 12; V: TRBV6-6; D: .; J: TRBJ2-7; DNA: TGTGCCAGCAGGGCAGGGGCAGGCCTCCAGTACTTC; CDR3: CASRAGAGLQYF
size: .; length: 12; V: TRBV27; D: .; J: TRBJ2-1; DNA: TGTGCCAGCAGCGCTTATACAAATGAGCAGTTCTTC; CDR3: CASSAYTNEQFF
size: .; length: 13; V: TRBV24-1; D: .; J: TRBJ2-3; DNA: TGTGCCACCAGTGATGGACAGACAGATACGCAGTATTTT; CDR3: CATSDGQTDTQYF
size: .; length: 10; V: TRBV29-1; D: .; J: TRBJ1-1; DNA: TGCAGCGGTGGGGAAACTAAAGCTTTCTTT; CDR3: CSGGETKAFF
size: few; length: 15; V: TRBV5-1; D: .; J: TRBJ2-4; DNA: TGCGCCAGCAGCTTGGCGGGACTTCCCAAAAACATTCAGTACTTC; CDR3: CASSLAGLPKNIQYF
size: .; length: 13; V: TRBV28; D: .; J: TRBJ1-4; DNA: TGTGCCAGCAGTTTCAGGGCTCGGGAAAAACTGTTTTTT; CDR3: CASSFRAREKLFF
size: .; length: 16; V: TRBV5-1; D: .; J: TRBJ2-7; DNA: TGCGCCAGCAGGCCCCACCGGGACGGAAGCTCCTACGAGCAGTACTTC; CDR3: CASRPHRDGSSYEQYF
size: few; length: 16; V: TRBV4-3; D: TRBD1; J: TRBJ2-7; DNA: TGCGCCAGCAGCCAAGCAGTTGGACAGGGCTTAAGGGAGCAGTACTTC; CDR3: CASSQAVGQGLREQYF
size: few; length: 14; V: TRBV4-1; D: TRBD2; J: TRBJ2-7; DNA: TGCGCCAGCAGCCAGTCGAGGGAGGGTAACGAGCAGTACTTC; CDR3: CASSQSREGNEQYF
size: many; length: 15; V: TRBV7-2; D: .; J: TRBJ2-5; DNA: TGTGCCAGCAGCTTAGACCCTGGGGACCAAGAGACCCAGTACTTC; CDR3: CASSLDPGDQETQYF
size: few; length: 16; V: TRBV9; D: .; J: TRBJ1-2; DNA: TGTGCCAGCAGCCTCCACCCGACCGAATCTCCATACGGCTACACCTTC; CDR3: CASSLHPTESPYGYTF
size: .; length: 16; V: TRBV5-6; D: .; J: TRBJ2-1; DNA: TGTGCCAGCAGCCCCCAAAAGAGGGGGGCCTACAATGAGCAGCTCTTC; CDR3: CASSPQKRGAYNEQLF
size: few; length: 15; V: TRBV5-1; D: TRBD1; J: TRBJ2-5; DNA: TGCGCCAGCAGCTTCCTAGACAGGGGAGATGAGACCCAGTACTTC; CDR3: CASSFLDRGDETQYF
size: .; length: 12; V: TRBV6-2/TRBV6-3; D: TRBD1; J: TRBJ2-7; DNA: TGTGCCAGCAGAGGGGACAGGGCCGAGCAGTACTTC; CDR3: CASRGDRAEQYF
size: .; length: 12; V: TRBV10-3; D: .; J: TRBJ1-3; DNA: TGTGCCACCTCGGACGGTGGAAACACCATATATTTT; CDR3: CATSDGGNTIYF
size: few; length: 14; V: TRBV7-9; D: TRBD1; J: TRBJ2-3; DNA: TGTGCCAGCAGCCACAGGGGGCGGGCAGATACGCAGTATTTT; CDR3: CASSHRGRADTQYF
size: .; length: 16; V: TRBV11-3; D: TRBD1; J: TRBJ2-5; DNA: TGTGCCAGCAGCTTAGTGAGGGGGCCCAGACAAGAGACCCAGTACTTC; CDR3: CASSLVRGPRQETQYF
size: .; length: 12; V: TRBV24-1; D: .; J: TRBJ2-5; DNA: TGTGCCACCAGTGAGCGGGAAGAGACCCAGTACTTC; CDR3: CATSEREETQYF